These T cell receptor beta chains were read from a single sample in a study of shared clonotypes between healthy human individuals. The repertoire was sequenced with immunoSEQ multiplex PCR; TCRdb's copy has only in-frame clones and lacks some. The profile shows approximately 2,200,000 clones, 93% of them singletons. The sequenced sample was naive CD8+ T cells from PBMCs. The receptors come from a man younger than 30 in good health. Some clones in this sample may be carry-over from other donors' samples. Each CDR3 is given with its conserved first and last residue. The D gene is left open where the match is weak. Where a row states a size, it is once, few, many or the class of an expanded clone; other rows omit it.

D	size	length	V	J	CDR3	DNA
-	few	15	TRBV7-9	TRBJ1-5	CASSSQGPALQPQHF	TGTGCCAGCAGCTCACAGGGCCCGGCCCTTCAGCCCCAGCATTTT
-	-	13	TRBV10-1	TRBJ2-3	CATQGGGTDTQYF	TGCGCCACCCAAGGGGGGGGCACAGATACGCAGTATTTT
-	-	17	TRBV27	TRBJ2-6	CASSPLGVGPGANVLTF	TGTGCCAGCAGTCCTTTAGGGGTGGGTCCTGGGGCCAACGTCCTGACTTTC
-	-	15	TRBV25-1	TRBJ1-1	CASSEYGGGGTEAFF	TGTGCCAGCAGTGAATATGGAGGCGGGGGAACTGAAGCTTTCTTT
TRBD2	-	15	TRBV11-2	TRBJ2-7	CASSLLSSGSHEQYF	TGTGCCAGCAGCTTACTTTCTAGCGGGAGCCACGAGCAGTACTTC
TRBD1	-	17	TRBV4-1	TRBJ2-1	CASSQDGTGQGANEQFF	TGCGCCAGCAGCCAAGATGGGACGGGACAGGGGGCCAATGAGCAGTTCTTC
TRBD1	-	14	TRBV19	TRBJ2-4	CATGDRGSVDIQYF	TGTGCCACTGGGGACAGGGGAAGTGTAGACATTCAGTACTTC
-	-	17	TRBV7-8	TRBJ2-7	CASSSSAWQGIAYEQYF	TGTGCCAGCAGCTCCTCTGCCTGGCAGGGTATCGCCTACGAGCAGTACTTC
-	-	14	TRBV10-1	TRBJ2-3	CASSDDSPADTQYF	TGCGCCAGCAGTGACGACAGCCCCGCAGATACGCAGTATTTT
-	-	12	TRBV29-1	TRBJ2-2	CSVVGDTGELFF	TGCAGCGTTGTTGGGGACACCGGGGAGCTGTTTTTT
TRBD1	-	15	TRBV9	TRBJ2-1	CASSTRQGTYNEQFF	TGTGCCAGCAGCACACGACAGGGAACCTACAATGAGCAGTTCTTC
TRBD2	-	16	TRBV15	TRBJ2-1	CATSRGLAGTYNEQFF	TGTGCCACCAGCAGGGGACTAGCGGGAACCTACAATGAGCAGTTCTTC
TRBD1	-	14	TRBV15	TRBJ2-5	CATSRIGGVETQYF	TGTGCCACCAGCAGAATAGGGGGCGTAGAGACCCAGTACTTC
-	-	14	TRBV7-9	TRBJ1-4	CASSLAGANEKLFF	TGTGCCAGCAGCTTAGCTGGAGCTAATGAAAAACTGTTTTTT
-	-	15	TRBV11-2	TRBJ2-7	CASSPGYLSSYEQYF	TGTGCCAGCAGCCCGGGCTATTTATCCTCCTACGAGCAGTACTTC
TRBD2	-	15	TRBV9	TRBJ2-7	CASSLTSEPNYEQYF	TGTGCCAGCAGCCTGACTAGCGAGCCGAACTACGAGCAGTACTTC
TRBD2	-	16	TRBV27	TRBJ2-5	CASVGFSGRWEETQYF	TGTGCCAGCGTCGGGTTTAGCGGGAGATGGGAAGAGACCCAGTACTTC
TRBD2	-	14	TRBV29-1	TRBJ2-7	CSVLGLADTYEQYF	TGCAGCGTTTTGGGACTAGCGGATACCTACGAGCAGTACTTC
TRBD1	-	14	TRBV19	TRBJ2-7	CASSFQDRTYEQYF	TGTGCCAGTAGTTTTCAGGACAGGACCTACGAGCAGTACTTC
-	-	15	TRBV5-1	TRBJ1-2	CASSYLGPSGYGYTF	TGCGCCAGCAGCTATCTCGGGCCCTCGGGCTATGGCTACACCTTC
TRBD1	-	16	TRBV7-9	TRBJ2-7	CASSLYRGLLDYEQYF	TGTGCCAGCAGCTTGTACAGGGGTTTGTTGGACTACGAGCAGTACTTC
-	-	15	TRBV9	TRBJ1-5	CASSVGPGLGQPQHF	TGTGCCAGCAGCGTAGGACCAGGGTTGGGTCAGCCCCAGCATTTT
TRBD2	-	13	TRBV29-1	TRBJ2-1	CSVAPGTSYEQFF	TGCAGCGTCGCACCCGGGACTAGCTATGAGCAGTTCTTC
-	-	15	TRBV10-3	TRBJ2-4	CAISESAEAKNIQYF	TGTGCCATCAGTGAGTCGGCGGAGGCAAAAAACATTCAGTACTTC
TRBD2	-	15	TRBV28	TRBJ2-7	CASIASGSIYREQYF	TGTGCCAGTATCGCAAGCGGGAGTATTTATAGGGAGCAGTACTTC
-	-	16	TRBV19	TRBJ2-3	CASSIGGPPSTDTQYF	TGTGCCAGTAGTATAGGGGGACCGCCTAGCACAGATACGCAGTATTTT
TRBD2	-	22	TRBV7-6	TRBJ2-1	CASSLLWQVRTSGSEVKNEQFF	TGTGCCAGCAGCTTACTGTGGCAGGTCCGGACTAGCGGGAGTGAAGTGAAAAATGAGCAGTTCTTC